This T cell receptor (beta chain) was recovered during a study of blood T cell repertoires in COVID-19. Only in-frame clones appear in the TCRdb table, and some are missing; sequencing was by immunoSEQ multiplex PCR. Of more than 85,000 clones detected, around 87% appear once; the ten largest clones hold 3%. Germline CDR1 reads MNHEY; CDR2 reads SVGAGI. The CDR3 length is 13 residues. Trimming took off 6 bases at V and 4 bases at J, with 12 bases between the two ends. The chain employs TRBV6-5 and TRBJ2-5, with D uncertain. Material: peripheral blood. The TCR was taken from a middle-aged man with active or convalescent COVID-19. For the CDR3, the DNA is TGTGCCAGCAGCTCAGGTGGGCTAGAGACCCAGTACTTC. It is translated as CASSSGGLETQYF.